This T cell receptor (beta chain) is from a study of T cell clonality in common variable immunodeficiency. Broader study findings: Reportedly, TCR beta sequences from common variable immunodeficiency showed fewer deletions and N-nucleotide insertions.

TCRdb's table, derived via immunoSEQ multiplex PCR, lists solely in-frame clones and lacks some. The sample has 10,000 to 13,000 clones, none seen only once. There are a few counts of this clone. Antigen specificity is unknown. The junction differs from germline at one of its ends, possibly a read error. Source material: peripheral blood mononuclear cells. The sequence was collected from a human donor with common variable immunodeficiency.

CDR3 sequence: CASSPRAVNTEAFF. CDR3 DNA, as far as it was read: TGTGCCAGCTCCCCACGGGCCGTTAACACTGAA. The J gene is TRBJ1-1, the V gene TRBV18; unclear D gene. The read terminates 3 residues ahead of where the CDR3 ends, so the germline J gene completes it. The CDR3 is made up of 14 amino acids. Germline V lookup: CDR1 KGHSH, CDR2 LQKENI.